The 11 T cell receptor beta chains reported below all come from one sample, sequenced in a study of blood T cell repertoires in COVID-19. This table comes from immunoSEQ multiplex PCR, and its TCRdb copy is limited to in-frame clones, with some not included. Among under 350,000 clones listed, 89% were seen once. The sample consisted of PBMCs or T cells enriched from blood (not recorded which). The receptors derive from a woman in her thirties or forties who had recovered from COVID-19.

V and J are TRBV7-8 and TRBJ1-5, with D tentatively TRBD1 (6 bases). The CDR3 runs 17 residues. Germline assignment: CDR1 SGHVS and CDR2 FQNEAQ. Deletions cut 4 bases from V and 1 base from J, with 17 bases between. The CDR3 here is CASSSRRQVISNQPQHF. The CDR3 bases are TGTGCCAGCAGCTCAAGGCGACAGGTGATCAGCAATCAGCCCCAGCATTTT.

The chain uses TRBV3-1 (or the pseudogene TRBV3-2) and TRBJ2-5, with a tentative D call TRBD1 (7 bases). The CDR3 covers 16 residues. Trimming took 0 bases from V and 7 from J, leaving 18 bases between them. Germline lookup yields CDR1 LGHDT and CDR2 YNNKEL (reference sequence). The CDR3 loop is CASSQDLSGGSRTQYF. CDR3 nucleotide sequence: TGTGCCAGCAGCCAAGATCTGTCAGGGGGGAGTCGGACCCAGTACTTC.

The chain carries TRBV5-1 and TRBJ2-1; D might be TRBD2 (5 bases). Germline V gene lookup returns CDR1 SGHRS and CDR2 YFSETQ. Deletions cut 2 bases from V and 9 bases from J, with 12 bases between. The CDR3 runs to 13 residues. CDR3 region: CASSFGEGLEQFF. CDR3 nucleotides: TGCGCCAGCAGCTTCGGTGAGGGTCTTGAGCAGTTCTTC.

This chain links TRBV19 with TRBJ1-4, with a tentative D call TRBD1 (6 bases). The CDR3 has 14 amino acids. Germline assignment: CDR1 LNHDA and CDR2 SQIVND (reference sequence). V was trimmed by 8 bases and J by 2 bases, leaving 12 bases between them. CDR3 nucleotide sequence: TGTGCCAGTGGCGACAGGACCACTAATGAAAAACTGTTTTTT. Protein: CASGDRTTNEKLFF.

The chain is built from TRBV5-1 and TRBJ1-6, with TRBD1 identical over 7 bases. This CDR3 contains 18 residues. V shed 2 bases and J 1 base; nucleotides not matched to a gene: 9. Germline V gene sequence: CDR1 SGHRS, CDR2 YFSETQ. CDR3 coding DNA: TGCGCCAGCAGCTTTGGACAGGTTATAGGGTCCTATAATTCACCCCTCCACTTT. Translation: CASSFGQVIGSYNSPLHF.

CDR3 sequence: CAWSPDRTRVLKAGNTIYF. CDR3 nucleotide sequence: TGTGCCTGGAGTCCAGACAGGACAAGGGTATTGAAGGCTGGAAACACCATATATTTT. The chain combines TRBV30 with TRBJ1-3; D is possibly TRBD1 (6 bases). This CDR3 spans 19 amino acids. V lost 2 bases and J 2 bases, leaving 25 bases between the germline ends. Germline V gives CDR1 GTSNPN, CDR2 SVGIG (reference sequence). Full variable domain (remainder filled in from reference TRBV30 and TRBJ1-3): SQTIHQWPATLVQPVGSPLSLECTVEGTSNPNLYWYRQAAGRGLQLLFYSVGIGQISSEVPQNLSASRPQDRQFILSSKKLLLSDSGFYLCAWSPDRTRVLKAGNTIYFGEGSWLTVV.

The CDR3 is CASSLYVGGTIVQETQYF. The CDR3 DNA reads as TGTGCCAGCAGTTTATATGTGGGAGGGACCATCGTCCAAGAGACCCAGTACTTC. The chain is built from TRBV11-2 and TRBJ2-5; TRBD2 agrees at 7 bases. V lost 6 bases to trimming and J lost 1 base; unmatched junction nucleotides: 17. The CDR3 has 18 residues. Germline-derived CDR1 and CDR2 are SGHAT and FQNNGV.

This chain links TRBV4-2 with TRBJ1-2; no firm D call. The CDR3 has 13 amino acids. Trimming took off 0 bases at V and 4 bases at J, with 6 bases between the two ends. CDR1 LGHNA and CDR2 YNFKEQ come from the germline V gene. The CDR3 is CASSQDSGYGYTF. CDR3 in DNA: TGTGCCAGCAGCCAAGATTCGGGCTATGGCTACACCTTC.

The rearrangement uses TRBV2 and TRBJ2-3, with a tentative D call TRBD2 (7 bases). Deletions cut 8 bases from V and 5 bases from J, with 11 bases between. This CDR3 has 12 residues. Germline V gene data show CDR1 as SNHLY and CDR2 as FYNNEI. CDR3 DNA: TGTGCCAGCGGGGGGGCCGGAGATACGCAGTATTTT. Protein product: CASGGAGDTQYF.

The rearrangement links TRBV9 to TRBJ1-4, with D perhaps matching TRBD1 (5 bases). Trimming removed 4 bases from V and 2 bases from J, with 12 bases in between. Germline CDR1 SGDLS, CDR2 YYNGEE. The CDR3 has 15 amino acids. The CDR3 DNA follows: TGTGCCAGCAGCTTAGCTGGGGGGACTAATGAAAAACTGTTTTTT. Translating it yields CASSLAGGTNEKLFF.

This chain links TRBV5-5 with TRBJ2-5; 10 positions agree with TRBD2. CDR3 size: 18 residues. Germline CDR1 is SGHKS and CDR2 is YYEKEE (reference sequence). J lost 3 bases, V lost 5 bases, and 16 bases had no gene match. CDR3 bases: TGTGCCAGCAGTGAGGGGCTGTTAGCGGGAGGCACCAAAGAGACCCAGTACTTC. This codes for CASSEGLLAGGTKETQYF.